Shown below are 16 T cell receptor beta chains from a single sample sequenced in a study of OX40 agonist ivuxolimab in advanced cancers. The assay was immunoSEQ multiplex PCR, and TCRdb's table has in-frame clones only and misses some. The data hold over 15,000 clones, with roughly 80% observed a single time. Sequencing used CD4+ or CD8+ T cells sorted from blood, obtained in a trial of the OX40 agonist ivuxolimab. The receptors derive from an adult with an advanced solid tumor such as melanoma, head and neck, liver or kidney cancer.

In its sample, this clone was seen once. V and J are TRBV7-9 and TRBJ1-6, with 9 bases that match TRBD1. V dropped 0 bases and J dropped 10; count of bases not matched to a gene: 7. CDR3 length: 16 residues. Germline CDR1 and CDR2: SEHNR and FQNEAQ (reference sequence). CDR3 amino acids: CASSLAGDRDRSPLHF. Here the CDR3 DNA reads TGTGCCAGCAGCTTAGCCGGGGACAGGGATAGATCACCCCTCCACTTT.

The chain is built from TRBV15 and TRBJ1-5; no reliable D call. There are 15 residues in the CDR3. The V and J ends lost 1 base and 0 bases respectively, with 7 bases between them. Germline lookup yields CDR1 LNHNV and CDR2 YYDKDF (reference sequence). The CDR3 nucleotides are TGTGCCACCAGCAGAGTTGGGGATAGCAATCAGCCCCAGCATTTT. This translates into CATSRVGDSNQPQHF. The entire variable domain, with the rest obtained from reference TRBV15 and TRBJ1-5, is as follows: DAMVIQNPRYQVTQFGKPVTLSCSQTLNHNVMYWYQQKSSQAPKLLFHYYDKDFNNEADTPDNFQSRRPNTSFCFLDIRSPGLGDTAMYLCATSRVGDSNQPQHFGDGTRLSIL.

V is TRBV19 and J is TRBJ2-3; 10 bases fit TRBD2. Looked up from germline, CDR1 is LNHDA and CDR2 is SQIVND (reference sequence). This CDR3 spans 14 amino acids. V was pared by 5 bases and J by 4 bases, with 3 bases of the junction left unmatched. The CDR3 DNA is TGTGCCAGTAGTTGGGGGACTAGCGCAGATACGCAGTATTTT. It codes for CASSWGTSADTQYF.

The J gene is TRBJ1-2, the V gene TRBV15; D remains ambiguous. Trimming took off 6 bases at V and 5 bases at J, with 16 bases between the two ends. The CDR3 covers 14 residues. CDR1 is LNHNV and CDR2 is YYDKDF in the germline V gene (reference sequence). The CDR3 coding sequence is TGTGCCACCAGGCCTGGGCCGAAGGATTATGGCTACACCTTC. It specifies CATRPGPKDYGYTF.

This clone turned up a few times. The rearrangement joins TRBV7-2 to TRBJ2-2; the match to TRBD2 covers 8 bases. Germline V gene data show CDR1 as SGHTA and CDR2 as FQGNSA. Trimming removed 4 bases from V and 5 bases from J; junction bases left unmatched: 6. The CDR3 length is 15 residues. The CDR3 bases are TGTGCCAGCAGCTCCTCGGGGGGGCTAACCGGGGAGCTGTTTTTT. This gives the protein CASSSSGGLTGELFF.

The CDR3 spells CASSLGQGVGEQYF. In nucleotides, the CDR3 is TGTGCCAGCAGTTTGGGACAGGGAGTAGGCGAGCAGTACTTC. The V call is TRBV27, the J call TRBJ2-5, with 9 nucleotides matching TRBD1. The J call may be wrong; the DNA end is better matched by TRBJ2-7. Germline-derived CDR1 and CDR2 are MNHEY and SMNVEV (reference sequence). The CDR3 is 14 amino acids.

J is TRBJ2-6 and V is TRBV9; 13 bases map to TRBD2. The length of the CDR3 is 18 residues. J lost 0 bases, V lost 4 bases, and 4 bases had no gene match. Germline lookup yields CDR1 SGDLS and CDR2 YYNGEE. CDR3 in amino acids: CASSRGLAGVSGANVLTF. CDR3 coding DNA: TGTGCCAGCAGCAGAGGACTAGCGGGGGTCTCTGGGGCCAACGTCCTGACTTTC.

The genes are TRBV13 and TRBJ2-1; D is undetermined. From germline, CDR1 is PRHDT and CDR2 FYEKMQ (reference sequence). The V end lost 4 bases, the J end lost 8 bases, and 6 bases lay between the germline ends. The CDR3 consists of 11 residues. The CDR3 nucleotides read TGTGCCAGCAGCTCCGGAGATGAGCAGTTCTTC. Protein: CASSSGDEQFF.

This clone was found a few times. CDR3 sequence (DNA): TGTGCCAGCAGCTTGAGGGCAGGGATGAACACTGAAGCTTTCTTT. The encoded protein is CASSLRAGMNTEAFF. The chain joins TRBV5-6 to TRBJ1-1; the D gene is possibly TRBD1 (5 bases). Trimming left V 1 base short and J 0 bases short, with 10 bases between. Per the germline V gene, CDR1 is SGHDT and CDR2 is YYEEEE. The CDR3 spans 15 residues.

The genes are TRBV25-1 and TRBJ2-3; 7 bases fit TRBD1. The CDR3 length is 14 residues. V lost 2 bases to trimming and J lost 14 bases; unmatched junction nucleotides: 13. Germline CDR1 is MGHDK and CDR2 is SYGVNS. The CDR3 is CASSEIVGGQEVYF. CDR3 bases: TGTGCCAGCAGTGAAATCGTAGGCGGACAGGAGGTGTATTTT. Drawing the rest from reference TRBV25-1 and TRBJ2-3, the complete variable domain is EADIYQTPRYLVIGTGKKITLECSQTMGHDKMYWYQQDPGMELHLIHYSYGVNSTEKGDLSSESTVSRIRTEHFPLTLESARPSHTSQYLCASSEIVGGQEVYFGPGTRLTVL.

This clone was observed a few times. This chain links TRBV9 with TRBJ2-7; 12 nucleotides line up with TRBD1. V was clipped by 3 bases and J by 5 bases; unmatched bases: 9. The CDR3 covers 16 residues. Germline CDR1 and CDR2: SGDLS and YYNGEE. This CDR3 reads CASSDQGGQGANEQYF. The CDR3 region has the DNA TGTGCCAGCAGCGACCAAGGGGGACAGGGGGCTAACGAGCAGTACTTC.

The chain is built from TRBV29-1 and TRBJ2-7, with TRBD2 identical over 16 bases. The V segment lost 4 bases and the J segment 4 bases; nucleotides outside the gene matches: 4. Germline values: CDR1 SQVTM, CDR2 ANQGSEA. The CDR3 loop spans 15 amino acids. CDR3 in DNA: TGCAGCGTTGTGGGGACTAGCGGGAGGGGATACGAGCAGTACTTC. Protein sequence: CSVVGTSGRGYEQYF.

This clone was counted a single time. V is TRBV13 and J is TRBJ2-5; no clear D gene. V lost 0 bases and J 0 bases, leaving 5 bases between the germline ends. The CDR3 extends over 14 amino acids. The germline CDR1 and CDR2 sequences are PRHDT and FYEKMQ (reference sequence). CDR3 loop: CASSLGPDQETQYF. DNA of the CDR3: TGTGCCAGCAGCTTAGGGCCAGACCAAGAGACCCAGTACTTC.

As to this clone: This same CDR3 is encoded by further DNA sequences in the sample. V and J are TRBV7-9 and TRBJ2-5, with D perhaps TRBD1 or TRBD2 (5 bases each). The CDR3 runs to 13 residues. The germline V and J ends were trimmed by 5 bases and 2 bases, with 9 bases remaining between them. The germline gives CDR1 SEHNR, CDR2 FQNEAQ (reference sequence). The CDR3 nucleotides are TGTGCCAGCAGCCTAGGGGAGCAAGAGACCCAGTACTTC. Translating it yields CASSLGEQETQYF.

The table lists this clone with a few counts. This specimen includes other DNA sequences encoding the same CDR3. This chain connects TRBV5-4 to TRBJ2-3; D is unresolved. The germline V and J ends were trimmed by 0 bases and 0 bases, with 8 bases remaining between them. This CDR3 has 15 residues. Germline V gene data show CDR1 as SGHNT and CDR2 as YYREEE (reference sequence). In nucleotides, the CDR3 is TGTGCCAGCAGCTTGGAATGGGGTAGCACAGATACGCAGTATTTT. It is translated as CASSLEWGSTDTQYF.

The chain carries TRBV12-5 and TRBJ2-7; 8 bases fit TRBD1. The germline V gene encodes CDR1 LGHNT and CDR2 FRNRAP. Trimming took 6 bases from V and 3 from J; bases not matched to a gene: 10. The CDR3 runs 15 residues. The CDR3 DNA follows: TGTGCTAGTGGCCTCGGACAGGGTATATTCTACGAGCAGTACTTC. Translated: CASGLGQGIFYEQYF.